A single sample gave rise to the 2 T cell receptor beta chains below, sequenced in a study of T cells in Graves' hyperthyroidism and ophthalmopathy. Amplification of TCR beta CDR3 regions was performed using RNA transcripts as template. Using the HTBI primer set, a first-round RT-PCR was run on the TCR CDR3. From the multiplex PCR reads, TCRdb called clonotypes with MiXCR, one entry per CDR3 protein. The data show 350,000 or so distinct CDR3 sequences, about a sixth seen once. The sequencing input was blood. The receptors originated from a woman between 40 and 55 years old with Graves' ophthalmopathy.

At least ten counts were recorded for this clonotype. The rearrangement joins TRBV5-1 to TRBJ2-7; D unresolved. CDR1 is SGHRS, CDR2 YFSETQ, per germline. This CDR3 spans 15 amino acids. V gave up 1 base and J gave up 4 bases, with 15 bases separating them. The CDR3 DNA reads as TGCGCCAGCAGCTTGCGCGGCCAAGCGCAGTACGAGCAGTACTTC. It is translated as CASSLRGQAQYEQYF. Combining the CDR3 with reference TRBV5-1 and TRBJ2-7 gives the whole variable domain KAGVTQTPRYLIKTRGQQVTLSCSPISGHRSVSWYQQTPGQGLQFLFEYFSETQRNKGNFPGRFSGRQFSNSRSEMNVSTLELGDSALYLCASSLRGQAQYEQYFGPGTRLTVT.

This clonotype was counted many times. The V call is TRBV18, the J call TRBJ1-5; 9 bases map to TRBD1. Per germline, CDR1 KGHSH and CDR2 LQKENI. The CDR3 totals 13 residues. The V gene end was trimmed by 5 bases and the J gene end by 8 bases; junction bases not matched to a gene: 4. For the CDR3, the DNA is TGTGCCAGCTCAGAGGACAGGGGTAAGCCCCAGCATTTT. Translating gives CASSEDRGKPQHF.